A selection of T cell receptor beta chains follows, all from one sample in a study of cytomegalovirus exposure and HLA in healthy donors. Profiled with immunoSEQ multiplex PCR; TCRdb holds only in-frame clones, not every one. The table lists some 220,000 clones, around 89% of them singletons, with 1% in the top ten. Sequencing was carried out using PBMCs. The receptors shown here come from a young woman in good health and CMV-seronegative. The CDR3 runs from the conserved cysteine through the conserved F or W. The order of the fields is J gene, D gene, V gene, clone size, CDR3 protein, CDR3 DNA. D genes are given only for firm matches. The size of a clone is reported for some rows only, either as once, few or many, or as a class for expanded clones.

TRBJ2-5 | TRBD2 | TRBV19 | - | CASTLAGGPTKTQYF | TGTGCCAGTACCCTGGCGGGAGGGCCAACAAAGACCCAGTACTTC
TRBJ2-7 | - | TRBV7-2 | - | CASSLAGVHEQYF | TGTGCCAGCAGCTTGGCAGGGGTACACGAGCAGTACTTC
TRBJ1-5 | - | TRBV7-9 | once | CASGPRRGQPQHF | TGTGCCAGCGGCCCCCGGAGGGGTCAGCCCCAGCATTTT
TRBJ2-3 | TRBD1 | TRBV11-3 | - | CASSLGGTGYYADTQYF | TGTGCCAGCAGCTTAGGAGGGACAGGGTATTACGCAGATACGCAGTATTTT
TRBJ2-5 | - | TRBV2 | once | CASSPTGARETQYF | TGTGCCAGCAGTCCGACAGGAGCCCGGGAGACCCAGTACTTC
TRBJ2-7 | - | TRBV11-2 | - | CASSLEQSYEQYF | TGTGCCAGCAGCTTAGAGCAGTCCTACGAGCAGTACTTC
TRBJ2-2 | - | TRBV7-9 | - | CASSTLVLTGNTGELFF | TGTGCCAGCAGCACCCTAGTACTAACCGGGAACACCGGGGAGCTGTTTTTT
TRBJ1-1 | - | TRBV4-2 | once | CASSQLGALPGAFF | TGTGCCAGCAGCCAACTGGGGGCCCTGCCCGGGGCTTTCTTT
TRBJ2-7 | - | TRBV11-3 | - | CASRLSGTYEQYF | TGTGCCAGCAGGCTTAGCGGAACCTACGAGCAGTACTTC
TRBJ2-3 | - | TRBV10-1 | few | CASSDPNPVADTQYF | TGCGCCAGCAGTGACCCGAATCCGGTAGCAGATACGCAGTATTTT
TRBJ1-1 | TRBD1 | TRBV7-9 | - | CASSLAKGQGAAEAFF | TGTGCCAGCAGCTTAGCGAAAGGACAGGGGGCCGCTGAAGCTTTCTTT
TRBJ2-7 | - | TRBV7-9 | - | CASSPTSSYEQYF | TGTGCCAGCAGCCCTACGAGCTCCTACGAGCAGTACTTC
TRBJ2-1 | TRBD2 | TRBV7-9 | - | CASLLAGGRGEQFF | TGTGCCAGCCTTCTAGCGGGGGGGCGGGGTGAGCAGTTCTTC
TRBJ2-5 | TRBD1 | TRBV5-1 | - | CASSLEGARIKTQYF | TGCGCCAGCAGCTTGGAGGGGGCGCGGATAAAGACCCAGTACTTC
TRBJ2-7 | TRBD2 | TRBV6-5 | - | CASSSASGTYEQYF | TGTGCCAGCAGCTCGGCTAGCGGGACCTACGAGCAGTACTTC
TRBJ1-2 | - | TRBV7-9 | - | CASSLARQNYGYTF | TGTGCCAGCAGCTTAGCACGACAAAACTATGGCTACACCTTC
TRBJ1-2 | - | TRBV7-3 | once | CASSPAPGLTYGYTF | TGTGCCAGCAGCCCAGCTCCGGGTCTTACCTATGGCTACACCTTC
TRBJ2-2 | TRBD1 | TRBV4-2 | few | CASSFGTGFSGELFF | TGTGCCAGCAGCTTCGGGACAGGGTTTTCCGGGGAGCTGTTTTTT
TRBJ2-3 | TRBD1 | TRBV10-1 | - | CASSESLSRTGAPTDTQYF | TGCGCCAGCAGTGAGTCGCTTTCTCGGACAGGGGCGCCCACAGATACGCAGTATTTT
TRBJ2-5 | - | TRBV21-1 | - | CASTKEPGLAPQETQYF | TGTGCCAGCACCAAAGAACCGGGACTAGCGCCGCAAGAGACCCAGTACTTC
TRBJ2-5 | - | TRBV7-3 | few | CASSRNQGQTETQYF | TGTGCCAGCAGCCGAAATCAAGGACAGACAGAGACCCAGTACTTC
TRBJ2-3 | - | TRBV6-6 | - | CASSYTRGTADTQYF | TGTGCCAGCAGTTACACCAGGGGTACCGCAGATACGCAGTATTTT
TRBJ1-1 | TRBD1 | TRBV6-6 | few | CASTTGTEQEAFF | TGTGCCAGCACCACAGGGACAGAGCAGGAAGCTTTCTTT
TRBJ1-3 | TRBD1 | TRBV7-2 | - | CASSFQSGTGGNTIYF | TGTGCCAGCAGCTTTCAATCCGGGACAGGGGGGAACACCATATATTTT
TRBJ2-2 | - | TRBV10-2 | few | CASSESKVSTSYPGELFF | TGCGCCAGCAGTGAGTCGAAAGTCTCCACTAGCTACCCCGGGGAGCTGTTTTTT
TRBJ1-4 | - | TRBV5-4 | - | CASSLDGGVEKLFF | TGTGCCAGCAGCTTGGACGGGGGTGTTGAAAAACTGTTTTTT
TRBJ2-7 | - | TRBV13 | - | CASSLVGTIEQYF | TGTGCCAGCAGCTTAGTGGGCACGATCGAGCAGTACTTC
TRBJ1-5 | - | TRBV7-9 | - | CASSSQGSGSRNQPQHF | TGTGCCAGCAGCTCCCAGGGGTCCGGGTCGAGAAATCAGCCCCAGCATTTT
TRBJ1-2 | TRBD1 | TRBV7-9 | - | CASSLSSGTGGRGYTF | TGTGCCAGCAGCCTTAGTAGCGGGACAGGGGGCAGAGGCTACACCTTC
TRBJ1-5 | - | TRBV11-2 | - | CASSFFSGSNQPQHF | TGTGCCAGCAGCTTCTTTTCGGGAAGCAATCAGCCCCAGCATTTT
TRBJ1-3 | - | TRBV18 | few | CASSPADTGNTIYF | TGTGCCAGCTCACCGGCGGACACTGGAAACACCATATATTTT
TRBJ1-5 | - | TRBV2 | - | CASDDKVNQPQHF | TGTGCCAGCGACGACAAAGTCAATCAGCCCCAGCATTTT
TRBJ1-2 | TRBD1 | TRBV7-9 | - | CASSLGSGQGQGYTF | TGTGCCAGCAGCTTAGGATCGGGACAGGGTCAGGGCTACACCTTC
TRBJ2-7 | TRBD2 | TRBV11-2 | - | CASSSIAGGGYEQYF | TGTGCCAGCAGCTCCATAGCGGGAGGAGGGTACGAGCAGTACTTC
TRBJ1-1 | TRBD1 | TRBV30 | - | CAWSFTGGTEAFF | TGTGCCTGGAGTTTCACAGGGGGCACTGAAGCTTTCTTT
TRBJ1-2 | - | TRBV28 | - | CASKSLGEGYTF | TGTGCCAGCAAATCCCTTGGGGAGGGCTACACCTTC
TRBJ2-5 | TRBD2 | TRBV4-3 | - | CASSPGRGGQETQYF | TGCGCCAGCAGCCCCGGTCGGGGGGGCCAAGAGACCCAGTACTTC
TRBJ1-2 | - | TRBV29-1 | - | CSVETGRRGYTF | TGCAGCGTTGAAACAGGCCGCCGCGGCTACACCTTC
TRBJ2-5 | TRBD2 | TRBV6-5 | - | CASRGTNQETQYF | TGTGCCAGCAGGGGGACTAACCAAGAGACCCAGTACTTC
TRBJ1-1 | - | TRBV13 | - | CASSSDRLNTEAFF | TGTGCCAGCAGCTCCGACAGACTGAACACTGAAGCTTTCTTT
TRBJ1-1 | TRBD1 | TRBV2 | once | CASRLRIGDRANTEAFF | TGTGCCAGCAGATTGCGAATCGGGGACAGGGCGAACACTGAAGCTTTCTTT
TRBJ1-2 | - | TRBV11-2 | - | CASSLDYSGGYTF | TGTGCCAGCAGCTTAGATTACTCGGGTGGCTACACCTTC
TRBJ2-7 | TRBD2 | TRBV4-1 | - | CASSRSGGGFSYEQYF | TGCGCCAGCAGCCGCAGTGGCGGGGGATTCTCCTACGAGCAGTACTTC
TRBJ1-2 | TRBD1 | TRBV6-5 | - | CASKGQGAYGYTF | TGTGCCAGCAAAGGACAGGGGGCATATGGCTACACCTTC
TRBJ2-2 | - | TRBV6-4 | - | CASSDFRGSTGELFF | TGTGCCAGCAGTGATTTCCGGGGGTCCACCGGGGAGCTGTTTTTT
TRBJ2-7 | - | TRBV29-1 | - | CSVEKASENYEQYF | TGCAGCGTTGAAAAGGCTAGCGAGAACTACGAGCAGTACTTC
TRBJ1-2 | TRBD1 | TRBV6-5 | - | CASSHLDREDGYTF | TGTGCCAGCAGTCACCTGGACAGGGAGGATGGCTACACCTTC
TRBJ2-7 | - | TRBV2 | - | CASSESTGFYEQYF | TGTGCCAGCAGTGAAAGCACAGGTTTCTACGAGCAGTACTTC
TRBJ2-3 | - | TRBV13 | - | CASRPTDYTDTQYF | TGTGCCAGCAGGCCAACAGACTACACAGATACGCAGTATTTT
TRBJ2-1 | - | TRBV7-2 | once | CASSPPSQNEQFF | TGTGCCAGCAGCCCCCCTTCCCAGAACGAGCAGTTCTTC
TRBJ1-1 | - | TRBV7-2 | - | CASSSWTANTEAFF | TGTGCCAGCAGCAGTTGGACAGCGAACACTGAAGCTTTCTTT
TRBJ2-7 | TRBD2 | TRBV7-9 | - | CASSLAASGNEQYF | TGTGCCAGCAGCTTAGCGGCTAGCGGGAACGAGCAGTACTTC
TRBJ2-7 | - | TRBV6-5 | once | CASSYSFGASSYEQYF | TGTGCCAGCAGTTACAGTTTTGGGGCTTCCTCCTACGAGCAGTACTTC